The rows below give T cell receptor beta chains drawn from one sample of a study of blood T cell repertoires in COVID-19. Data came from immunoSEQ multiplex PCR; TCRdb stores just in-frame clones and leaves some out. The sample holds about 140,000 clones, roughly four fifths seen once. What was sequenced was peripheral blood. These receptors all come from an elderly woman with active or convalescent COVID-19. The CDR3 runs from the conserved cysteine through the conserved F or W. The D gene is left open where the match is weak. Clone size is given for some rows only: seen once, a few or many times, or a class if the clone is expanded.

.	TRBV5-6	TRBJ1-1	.	TGTGCCAGCAGCTTCCAGGGGATTGAGGCTTTCTTT	CASSFQGIEAFF
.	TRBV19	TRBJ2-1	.	TGTGCCAGCCTGTCCCGGGACACTACAGGGGAGCAGTTCTTC	CASLSRDTTGEQFF
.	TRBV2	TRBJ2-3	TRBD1	TGTGCCAGCAGTAAAGAAGGATTGGACAGGGATACGCAGTATTTT	CASSKEGLDRDTQYF
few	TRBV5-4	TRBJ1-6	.	TGTGCCAGCAGCCCGGGGTTATGGGGAACAGGGCCGAGGGATAATTCACCCCTCCACTTT	CASSPGLWGTGPRDNSPLHF
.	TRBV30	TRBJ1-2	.	TGTGCCTGGAGTGTAACCGGCTATGGCTACACCTTC	CAWSVTGYGYTF
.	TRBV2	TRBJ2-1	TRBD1	TGTGCCAGCAGATCCGGGACAGGGACTTACAATGAGCAGTTCTTC	CASRSGTGTYNEQFF
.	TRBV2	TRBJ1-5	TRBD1	TGTGCCAGCAGCGTGATACAGGGGATCAATCAGCCCCAGCATTTT	CASSVIQGINQPQHF
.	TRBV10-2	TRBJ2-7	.	TGCGCCAGCAGTGAGCTCCCCGCCTACGAGCAGTACTTC	CASSELPAYEQYF
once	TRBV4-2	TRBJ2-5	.	TGTGCCAGCAGCCAGGAACGACACGACCAAGAGACCCAGTACTTC	CASSQERHDQETQYF
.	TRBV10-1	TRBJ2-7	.	TGCGCCAGCAGACCTAGCGCGAGGAGGGGCCACTACGAGCAGTACTTC	CASRPSARRGHYEQYF
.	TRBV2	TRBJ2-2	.	TGTGCCAGCAGTGAAAACAAGATTAACACCGGGGAGCTGTTTTTT	CASSENKINTGELFF
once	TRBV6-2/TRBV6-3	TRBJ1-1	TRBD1	TGTGCCAGCAGTTACTGGACAGGGTTGAACACTGAAGCTTTCTTT	CASSYWTGLNTEAFF
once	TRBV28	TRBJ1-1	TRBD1	TGTGCCAGCAGTGAGGACAGGGGGTTAACTGAAGCTTTCTTT	CASSEDRGLTEAFF
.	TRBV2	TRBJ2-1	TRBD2	TGTGCCAGCAGGCTCTCTCTAGCGGGGGGCGTCAGGGAGCAGTTCTTC	CASRLSLAGGVREQFF
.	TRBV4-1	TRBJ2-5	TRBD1	TGCGCCAGCAGCATCCGGGACAGGGGGCGTCAAGAGACCCAGTACTTC	CASSIRDRGRQETQYF
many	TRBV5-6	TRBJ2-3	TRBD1	TGTGCCAGCAACCTACAGGGGAACCTAAACACAGATACGCAGTATTTT	CASNLQGNLNTDTQYF
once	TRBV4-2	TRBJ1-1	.	TGTGCCAGCAGCCAAGATGAGGCCTTGAACACTGAAGCTTTCTTT	CASSQDEALNTEAFF
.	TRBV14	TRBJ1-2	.	TGTGCCAGCAGCCAACAGAACAGCTATGGCTACACCTTC	CASSQQNSYGYTF
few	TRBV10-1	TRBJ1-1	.	TGCGCCAGCATGCCGGGACAACAATGTCCTTTCTTT	CASMPGQQCPFF
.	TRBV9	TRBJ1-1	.	TGTGCCAGCAGCGTGCAGGGAGGCACTGAAGCTTTCTTT	CASSVQGGTEAFF
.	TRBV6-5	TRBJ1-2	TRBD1	TGTGCCAGCAGTTACAGGGCAGGGGGTAACTATGGCTACACCTTC	CASSYRAGGNYGYTF
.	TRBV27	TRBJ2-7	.	TGTGCCAGCAGTACACCGGGGTACGAGCAGTACTTC	CASSTPGYEQYF
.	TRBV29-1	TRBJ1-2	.	TGCAGCGTTGAAGGCAGGGCCCAATATGGCTACACCTTC	CSVEGRAQYGYTF
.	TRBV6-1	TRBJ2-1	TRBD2	TGTGCCAGCAGTGCCCGTTTAGCGGGGGAACACAATGAGCAGTTCTTC	CASSARLAGEHNEQFF
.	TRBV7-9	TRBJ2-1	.	TGTGCCAGCAGCCCCATAGCGCCATCCTACAATGAGCAGTTCTTC	CASSPIAPSYNEQFF
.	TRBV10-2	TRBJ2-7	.	TGCGCCAGCAGCGCAGGGTTTTACGAGCAGTACTTC	CASSAGFYEQYF
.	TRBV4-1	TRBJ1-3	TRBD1	TGCGCCAGCAGCCAAGATGACGGGACAGAGCGAAACACCATATATTTT	CASSQDDGTERNTIYF
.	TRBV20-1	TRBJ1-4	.	TGCAGTGCTAGTCAGGGGCAGGACGTAAGAGAAAAACTGTTTTTT	CSASQGQDVREKLFF